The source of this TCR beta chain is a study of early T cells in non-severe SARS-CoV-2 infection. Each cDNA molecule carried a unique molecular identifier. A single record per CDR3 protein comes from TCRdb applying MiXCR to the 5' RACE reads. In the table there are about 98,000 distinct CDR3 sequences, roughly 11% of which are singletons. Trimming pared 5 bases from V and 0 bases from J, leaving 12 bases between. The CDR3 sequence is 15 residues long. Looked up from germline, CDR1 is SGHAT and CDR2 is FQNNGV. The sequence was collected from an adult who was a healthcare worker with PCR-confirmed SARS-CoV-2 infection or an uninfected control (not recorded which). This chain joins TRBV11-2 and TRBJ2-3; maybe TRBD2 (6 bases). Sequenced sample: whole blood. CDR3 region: CASSVTSLSTDTQYF. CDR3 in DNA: TGTGCCAGCAGCGTGACTAGTCTTAGCACAGATACGCAGTATTTT.